This T cell receptor (beta chain) is from a study of blood T cell repertoires in COVID-19 (dated by TCRdb to about 2020). A note on the overall study: Samples covering the acute and convalescent phases of COVID-19 were provided by collaborators in the United States, Italy and Spain. The material from the prospective study consisted of cDNA or gDNA derived from T cells, B-cell-depleted T cells, or PBMCs. The dataset comprised deeply sampled blood TCRbeta repertoires from subjects exposed to, actively infected with, or recovered from COVID-19. The repertoires were released in a freely available public database meant as a resource for research on the immune response to SARS-CoV-2. The samples were drawn from the first 160 participants of the ongoing ImmuneRACE study and from over 950 subjects provided by 6 global collaborators. Nearly every sample came with metadata listing a de-identified subject ID, COVID-19 status, age in years and sex. Where HLA class I and class II types were available, the types were taken from metadata supplied by the sample provider, not from assay-based typing.

The collaborating institutions used their own protocols to collect whole blood in K2EDTA tubes. For TCRbeta analysis, collaborators shipped samples as frozen whole blood, isolated PBMCs, or DNA extracted from either of those sample types. What the authors observed across the whole study: How much clinical and demographic metadata was included differed by source and by participant, and the metadata was provided uncurated.

The immunoSEQ Assay, a bias-controlled multiplex PCR, was used to amplify TCRbeta CDR3 regions from genomic DNA. From the authors' description of their analysis: The number of nucleated cells in each sample was estimated by amplification of reference gene primers within the assay. To quantify the absolute abundance of each unique TCRbeta CDR3 rearrangement, sequence reads were collapsed and filtered. Productive Simpson clonality was computed per sample as the square root of Simpson's diversity index over productive rearrangements. TCRdb stores this immuneACCESS table with in-frame sequences only. Part of the clones is absent; in the studies checked, under half of the shortfall reflects unresolved V genes, and no reason is known for the rest. The DNA was the basis for D and trimming; V, J and clone size are from that table. This sample is represented by about 190,000 clones; 85% to 90% of them were singletons. Jointly, the top ten make up around 6% of the sample.

The table lists this clone with a count of one. Its antigen is not yet known. The input lacks base qualities; no much larger clone sits a single base away. V is clipped by 5 bases and J by 0 bases, and the sequence between their germline boundaries is 5 bases long. The CDR3 spans 13 residues, from the cysteine through the phenylalanine. Only the CDR3 region is kept as DNA, spanning 39 bases read in frame from base 1. This sequence originates from a man aged 40-55 years with active or convalescent COVID-19. The chain joins TRBV12-3 or TRBV12-4 to TRBJ1-5, with no reliable assignment of the D segment. Sequences were obtained from peripheral blood. The DNA sequence is TGTGCCAGCAGTACAAATAGCAATCAGCCCCAGCATTTT. This translates into CASSTNSNQPQHF.